Described below is a single TCR beta chain sequence and its context. This CDR3 comprises 16 residues. From germline, CDR1 is SGHRS and CDR2 YFSETQ. J was trimmed by 8 bases and V by 1 base; bases with no gene match: 8. Sequencing was performed with immunoSEQ multiplex PCR; in TCRdb, only in-frame clones are kept and a portion is missing. The sample holds more than 150,000 clones, approximately 90% seen once. The entry originates in a study of blood T cell repertoires in COVID-19. The specimen was peripheral blood. The chain employs TRBV5-1 and TRBJ2-2; the match to TRBD2 covers 10 bases. This receptor was obtained from a man aged 45-65 years with acute or convalescent COVID-19. Written as DNA, the CDR3 is TGCGCCAGCAGCTTGATGGCTAGCGGGAGTTCAGGGGAGCTGTTTTTT. Its translation is CASSLMASGSSGELFF.